This T cell receptor beta chain was obtained from a study of blood T cell repertoires in COVID-19. Measured with immunoSEQ multiplex PCR; TCRdb has only the in-frame clones, and not every one. The sample lists 200,000 to 250,000 clones, 87% occurring once. Cohorts were based on clinical histories the participants reported. After removal of 3 bases from V and 3 bases from J, the junction contained 3 bases not matched to a gene. From germline, CDR1 is LNHDA and CDR2 SQIVND (reference sequence). The CDR3 contains 14 residues. The chain carries TRBV19 and TRBJ1-1; 8 bases match TRBD1. Material for sequencing was PBMCs or T cells enriched from blood (not recorded which). This receptor was taken from a woman aged 25 to 39 with acute COVID-19. The CDR3 coding sequence is TGTGCCAGTAGTATCCGGACAGGGTACACTGAAGCTTTCTTT. Its protein product is CASSIRTGYTEAFF.